These 27 T cell receptor beta chains share one sample of origin, sequenced in a study of blood T cell repertoires in COVID-19. Generated by immunoSEQ multiplex PCR, the TCRdb table keeps only in-frame clones and is missing some. Among about 200,000 clones listed, about 88% were seen once. Specimen: peripheral blood. The receptors were sampled from a man aged 50 or older with COVID-19, enrolled during active disease.

The J gene is TRBJ2-2, the V gene TRBV5-1; D unclear. CDR3 length: 14 residues. Per germline, CDR1 SGHRS and CDR2 YFSETQ. V lost 0 bases and J 4 bases, leaving 7 bases between the germline ends. CDR3 residues: CASSLVLATGELFF. The CDR3 region has the DNA TGCGCCAGCAGCTTGGTTTTGGCCACCGGGGAGCTGTTTTTT.

The CDR3 here is CASSQEGVGLAGGNEQFF. The CDR3 nucleotides read TGTGCCAGCAGCCAAGAAGGCGTGGGACTAGCGGGAGGAAATGAGCAGTTCTTC. J is TRBJ2-1 and V is TRBV4-2; 15 positions agree with TRBD2. V lost 0 bases to trimming and J lost 7 bases; unmatched junction nucleotides: 7. The germline CDR1 and CDR2 sequences are LGHNA and YNFKEQ. The CDR3 is 18 residues long.

Only a few counts were recorded for this clone. J is TRBJ2-1 and V is TRBV4-3; 8 bases match TRBD1. Looked up from germline, CDR1 is LGHNA and CDR2 is YSLEER. The CDR3 is made up of 11 amino acids. Trimming took 1 base from V and 16 from J; bases not matched to a gene: 3. The DNA for the CDR3 is TGCGCCAGCAGCCAAGGGACAGGGTACTTCTTC. It is translated as CASSQGTGYFF.

The V gene is TRBV30, the J gene TRBJ1-5, with no clear D. Trimming removed 5 bases from V and 7 bases from J, with 15 bases in between. Germline CDR1 and CDR2: GTSNPN and SVGIG (reference sequence). This CDR3 is built from 13 residues. CDR3 sequence (DNA): TGTGCCTGGGGGCAGGAAACCGCGCAGCCCCAGCATTTT. This translates into CAWGQETAQPQHF.

The chain carries TRBV7-2 and TRBJ1-5; D remains ambiguous. Per germline, CDR1 SGHTA and CDR2 FQGNSA. V was trimmed by 5 bases and J by 6 bases, leaving 14 bases between them. The CDR3 contains 14 residues. The chain's CDR3 is CASSQRSLGQPQHF. CDR3 coding DNA: TGTGCCAGCAGCCAAAGGAGTCTCGGTCAGCCCCAGCATTTT. The full variable domain, in which reference TRBV7-2 and TRBJ1-5 provide the parts outside the CDR3, is GAGVSQSPSNKVTEKGKDVELRCDPISGHTALYWYRQSLGQGLEFLIYFQGNSAPDKSGLPSDRFSAERTGGSVSTLTIQRTQQEDSAVYLCASSQRSLGQPQHFGDGTRLSIL.

The V and J genes are TRBV28 and TRBJ2-7; D unresolved. The germline V gene encodes CDR1 MDHEN and CDR2 SYDVKM. This CDR3 contains 12 residues. V was pared by 5 bases and J by 5 bases, with 10 bases between. CDR3 loop: CASSVQNDEQYF. The CDR3 nucleotides are TGTGCCAGCAGTGTGCAGAACGACGAGCAGTACTTC. Filled out from reference TRBV28 and TRBJ2-7, the complete variable domain reads DVKVTQSSRYLVKRTGEKVFLECVQDMDHENMFWYRQDPGLGLRLIYFSYDVKMKEKGDIPEGYSVSREKKERFSLILESASTNQTSMYLCASSVQNDEQYFGPGTRLTVT.

The CDR3 loop reads CASSLGAGLARETQYF. CDR3 DNA sequence: TGTGCCAGCAGCCTAGGGGCGGGACTAGCGAGGGAGACCCAGTACTTC. The genes are TRBV7-7 and TRBJ2-5, with TRBD2 matching 10 bases. The V and J ends lost 5 bases and 5 bases, in that order; junction bases with no gene match: 11. Germline assignment: CDR1 SSHAT and CDR2 FNYEAQ (reference sequence). The CDR3 is made up of 16 amino acids.

The CDR3 nucleotides read TGCGCCAGCAGCGACAAAGGGGGACCTTACGAGCAGTACTTC. This sequence encodes CASSDKGGPYEQYF. The chain recombines TRBV5-1 with TRBJ2-7; a possible D gene is TRBD1 (6 bases). CDR1 is SGHRS, CDR2 YFSETQ, per germline. V lost 4 bases and J lost 4, with 15 bases in between. This CDR3 has 14 amino acids.

V is TRBV11-3 and J is TRBJ2-7, with D possibly TRBD1 on 5 matching bases. Germline-derived CDR1 and CDR2 are SGHNT and YENEEA. CDR3 length: 12 residues. The V gene lost 2 bases and the J gene lost 7 bases, with 9 bases spanning the gap. The CDR3 region has the DNA TGTGCCAGCAGCTTAACCGGACAAGAGCAGTACTTC. It is translated as CASSLTGQEQYF.

This clone was detected once. The CDR3 DNA reads TGCAGCGTTGGCAAGCGGAGTTACAATGAGCAGTTCTTC. Protein: CSVGKRSYNEQFF. V gene TRBV29-1 combines with J gene TRBJ2-1; a possible D gene is TRBD2 (5 bases). V was trimmed by 4 bases and J by 4 bases, leaving 11 bases between them. Germline assignment: CDR1 SQVTM and CDR2 ANQGSEA. The CDR3 length is 13 residues.

The chain employs TRBV29-1 and TRBJ2-1; 8 positions match TRBD1. Germline loops: CDR1 SQVTM, CDR2 ANQGSEA. Trimming at V came to 6 bases and at J to 6 bases, leaving 4 bases not matched to a gene. The CDR3 has 12 residues. The CDR3 region is CSVGTGSNEQFF. The CDR3 coding sequence is TGCAGCGTCGGGACAGGCTCCAATGAGCAGTTCTTC.

This chain uses TRBV5-1 with TRBJ2-2, with 14 bases identical to TRBD2. The germline V gene has CDR1 SGHRS and CDR2 YFSETQ. J gave up 2 bases and V 7 bases, and 1 base lay outside the gene matches. The CDR3 is made up of 15 amino acids. CDR3 DNA sequence: TGCGCCAGCGGGACTAGCGGGAGTAACACCGGGGAGCTGTTTTTT. This codes for CASGTSGSNTGELFF.

The chain has TRBV12-5 and TRBJ2-7, with D tentatively TRBD1 (5 bases). V was clipped by 0 bases and J by 7 bases, with 13 bases between them. This CDR3 spans 14 amino acids. CDR1 and CDR2 from the germline V gene are LGHNT and FRNRAP. The CDR3 spells CASGLVTASGEQYF. The CDR3 DNA follows: TGTGCTAGTGGTTTGGTTACGGCCTCAGGGGAGCAGTACTTC.

The chain joins TRBV29-1 to TRBJ1-4; a possible D gene is TRBD1 (6 bases). There are 15 residues in the CDR3. Germline-derived CDR1 and CDR2 are SQVTM and ANQGSEA. Trimming removed 4 bases from V and 7 bases from J, with 19 bases in between. The chain's CDR3 is CSVVGFQGLSEKLFF. In nucleotides, the CDR3 is TGCAGCGTTGTTGGTTTTCAGGGGCTGAGTGAAAAACTGTTTTTT.

The chain carries TRBV20-1 and TRBJ2-7; unclear D gene. Trimming stripped 0 bases from V and 3 bases from J, with 3 bases between. The CDR3 loop spans 11 amino acids. The V gene's germline CDR1 is DFQATT and CDR2 SNEGSKA (reference sequence). CDR3 residues: CSARDHYEQYF. As DNA, the CDR3 is TGCAGTGCTAGAGACCACTACGAGCAGTACTTC.

The chain is built from TRBV4-2 and TRBJ2-5; 12 nucleotides agree with TRBD1. V dropped 5 bases and J dropped 5; count of bases not matched to a gene: 12. The CDR3 has 17 residues. Germline CDR1 and CDR2: LGHNA and YNFKEQ. The CDR3: CASSSTPGQGAVETQYF. The DNA of the CDR3 is TGTGCCAGCAGCAGCACACCGGGACAGGGGGCAGTGGAGACCCAGTACTTC.

This clone has just one count. The chain combines TRBV2 with TRBJ2-2, with TRBD1 matching over 10 bases. This CDR3 is 16 amino acids long. V lost 6 bases, J lost 6 bases, and 10 bases stayed unmatched. Germline lookup yields CDR1 SNHLY and CDR2 FYNNEI. In DNA, the CDR3 is TGTGCCAGCAGGATAACGGGACAGGGGCCCCCCGGGGAGCTGTTTTTT. Its protein is CASRITGQGPPGELFF.

The gene calls are TRBV5-6 and TRBJ2-5, with D maybe TRBD2 (5 bases). Trimming removed 2 bases at V and 3 bases at J, with 23 bases between. CDR3 size: 18 residues. CDR1 is SGHDT, CDR2 YYEEEE, per germline. The CDR3 nucleotides are TGTGCCAGCAGCTTCCCTCGGGGTTGGTGTTGGTTAAAAGAGACCCAGTACTTC. Residues: CASSFPRGWCWLKETQYF.

The V and J genes are TRBV25-1 and TRBJ2-3; 7 bases fit TRBD1. The CDR3 is made up of 16 amino acids. Germline V gene sequence: CDR1 MGHDK, CDR2 SYGVNS. V was pared by 1 base and J by 2 bases, with 6 bases of the junction left unmatched. The CDR3 DNA follows: TGTGCCAGCAGTGAATCCCCGGGACAGATCACAGATACGCAGTATTTT. Its protein is CASSESPGQITDTQYF.

This clone was seen a single time. In nucleotides, the CDR3 is TGTGCCAGCTCACCACTTCAGCTAGCGGGAGGATCATACAATGAGCAGTTCTTC. The encoded protein is CASSPLQLAGGSYNEQFF. The rearrangement joins TRBV18 to TRBJ2-1; 11 bases agree with TRBD2. V gave up 1 base and J gave up 4 bases; unmatched junction bases: 9. The CDR3 loop spans 18 amino acids. Germline CDR1 and CDR2: KGHSH and LQKENI.

The chain joins TRBV6-5 to TRBJ2-3, with unresolved D. V was trimmed by 8 bases and J by 4 bases, leaving 10 bases between them. CDR3 size: 12 residues. Germline CDR1 MNHEY, CDR2 SVGAGI. For the CDR3, the DNA is TGTGCCAGCGGGCCTTCACCAGATACGCAGTATTTT. This sequence encodes CASGPSPDTQYF.

This chain uses TRBV29-1 with TRBJ1-2; 8 bases are a match to TRBD1. The length of the CDR3 is 18 residues. The V gene's germline CDR1 is SQVTM and CDR2 ANQGSEA. Trimming removed 4 bases from V and 7 bases from J; junction bases left unmatched: 23. CDR3: CSVGWLSDRAGVGSGYTF. The DNA of the CDR3 is TGCAGCGTTGGATGGCTTTCGGACAGGGCTGGAGTAGGGAGTGGCTACACCTTC.

The rearrangement links TRBV6-6 to TRBJ2-7; perhaps TRBD2 as D (6 bases). Germline lookup yields CDR1 MNHNY and CDR2 SVGAGI (reference sequence). The CDR3 runs to 13 residues. V lost 8 bases to trimming and J lost 0 bases, with 11 bases between them. Here the CDR3 reads CASGTLSSYEQYF. DNA of the CDR3: TGTGCCAGCGGGACTTTAAGCTCCTACGAGCAGTACTTC.

The chain couples TRBV3-1 (or the pseudogene TRBV3-2) to TRBJ2-1; 7 bases agree with TRBD1. This CDR3 region has 12 residues. With 4 bases clipped from V and 9 bases from J, the junction kept 3 bases outside the gene matches. Per the germline V gene, CDR1 is LGHDT and CDR2 is YNNKEL (reference sequence). CDR3 DNA: TGTGCCAGCAGCCGACAGGGAACTGAGCAGTTCTTC. Amino acids: CASSRQGTEQFF.

This chain links TRBV28 with TRBJ1-5; unclear D gene. The V end was cut by 3 bases, the J end by 1 base, with 13 bases between. The CDR3 consists of 16 residues. CDR1 and CDR2 from the germline V gene are MDHEN and SYDVKM. The CDR3, as DNA: TGTGCCAGCAGTTTGTCGGGTCCGATGAGCAATCAGCCCCAGCATTTT. This encodes CASSLSGPMSNQPQHF.

The J gene is TRBJ1-4, the V gene TRBV30, with D hard to call. Trimming stripped 8 bases from V and 5 bases from J, with 15 bases between. CDR3 length: 13 amino acids. Germline assignment: CDR1 GTSNPN and CDR2 SVGIG (reference sequence). CDR3 DNA: TGTGCCGGTACAGCCAGCACCAATGAAAAACTGTTTTTT. Amino acid sequence: CAGTASTNEKLFF.

This clone occurred once. The CDR3 loop is CASKLSGRVETQYF. CDR3 coding DNA: TGTGCCAGTAAGCTAAGCGGGAGAGTAGAGACCCAGTACTTC. The chain employs TRBV19 and TRBJ2-5; 8 bases agree with TRBD2. J lost 4 bases, V lost 7 bases, and 8 bases had no gene match. The CDR3 covers 14 residues. Germline V CDR1 and CDR2: LNHDA, SQIVND (reference sequence). The full variable domain, rest sourced from reference TRBV19 and TRBJ2-5, is DGGITQSPKYLFRKEGQNVTLSCEQNLNHDAMYWYRQDPGQGLRLIYYSQIVNDFQKGDIAEGYSVSREKKESFPLTVTSAQKNPTAFYLCASKLSGRVETQYFGPGTRLLVL.